This T cell receptor (beta chain) was sequenced during a study of T cells in Graves' hyperthyroidism and ophthalmopathy. This clonotype showed up many times. Researchers took RNA transcripts and amplified the TCR beta CDR3 regions from them. HTBI primers drove first-round RT-PCR of the TCR CDR3. TCRdb itself ran the multiplex PCR reads through MiXCR, one entry per CDR3 protein. This sample yields some 600,000 distinct CDR3 sequences, of which about 15% are seen a single time; 5% to 7% belongs to the top ten. This CDR3 is 14 amino acids long. J lost 2 bases, V lost 6 bases, and 4 bases had no gene match. The germline V gene encodes CDR1 SGHAT and CDR2 FQNNGV. Hyperthyroidism in the patients, aged 18 to 65, was newly diagnosed and under 2 months in duration.

The clonotype comes from a woman aged 30 to 39 with Graves' hyperthyroidism that later progressed to Graves' ophthalmopathy. Material: blood. This chain links TRBV11-2 with TRBJ2-5; 9 bases are a match to TRBD2. In DNA form, the CDR3 reads TGTGCCAGCAGGCGGGAGGGGAGTCAAGAGACCCAGTACTTC. This sequence encodes CASRREGSQETQYF. The entire variable domain, with the rest obtained from reference TRBV11-2 and TRBJ2-5, is as follows: EAGVAQSPRYKIIEKRQSVAFWCNPISGHATLYWYQQILGQGPKLLIQFQNNGVVDDSQLPKDRFSAERLKGVDSTLKIQPAKLEDSAVYLCASRREGSQETQYFGPGTRLLVL.